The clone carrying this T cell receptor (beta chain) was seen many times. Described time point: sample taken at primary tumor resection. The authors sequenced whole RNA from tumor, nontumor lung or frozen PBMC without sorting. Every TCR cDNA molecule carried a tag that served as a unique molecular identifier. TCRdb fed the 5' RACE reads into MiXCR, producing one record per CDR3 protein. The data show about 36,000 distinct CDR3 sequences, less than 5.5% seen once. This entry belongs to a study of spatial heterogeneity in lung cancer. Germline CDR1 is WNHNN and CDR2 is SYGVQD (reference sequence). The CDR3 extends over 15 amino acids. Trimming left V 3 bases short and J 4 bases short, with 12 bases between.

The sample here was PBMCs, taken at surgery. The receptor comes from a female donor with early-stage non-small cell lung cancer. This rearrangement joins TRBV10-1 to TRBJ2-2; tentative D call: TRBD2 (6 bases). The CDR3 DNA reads TGCGCCAGCAGTGACGGTCTAGCGTCCACCGGGGAGCTGTTTTTT. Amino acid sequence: CASSDGLASTGELFF.